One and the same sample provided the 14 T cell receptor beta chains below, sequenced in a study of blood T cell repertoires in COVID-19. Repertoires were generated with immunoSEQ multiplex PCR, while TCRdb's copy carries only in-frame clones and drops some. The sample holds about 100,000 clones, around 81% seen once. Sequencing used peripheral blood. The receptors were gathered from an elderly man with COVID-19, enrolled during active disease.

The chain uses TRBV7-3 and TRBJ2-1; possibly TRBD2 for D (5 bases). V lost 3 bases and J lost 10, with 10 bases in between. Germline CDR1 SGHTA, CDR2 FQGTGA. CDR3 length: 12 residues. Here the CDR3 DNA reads TGTGCCAGCAGCTTTGGCCGGGAAGAGCAGTTCTTC. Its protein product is CASSFGREEQFF.

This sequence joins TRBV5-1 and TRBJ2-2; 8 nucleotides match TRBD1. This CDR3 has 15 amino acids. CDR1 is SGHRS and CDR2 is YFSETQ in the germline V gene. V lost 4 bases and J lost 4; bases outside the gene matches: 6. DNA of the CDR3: TGCGCCAGCAGCACGGGACAGGCCGTCACCGGGGAGCTGTTTTTT. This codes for CASSTGQAVTGELFF.

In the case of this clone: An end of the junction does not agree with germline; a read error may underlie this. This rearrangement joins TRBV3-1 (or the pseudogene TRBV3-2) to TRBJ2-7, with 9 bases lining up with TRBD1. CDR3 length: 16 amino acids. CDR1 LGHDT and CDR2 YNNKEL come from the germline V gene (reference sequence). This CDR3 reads CASSQEPGQGSYGQYF. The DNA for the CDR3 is TGTGCCAGCAGCCAAGAACCGGGACAGGGATCATACGGGCAGTACTTC.

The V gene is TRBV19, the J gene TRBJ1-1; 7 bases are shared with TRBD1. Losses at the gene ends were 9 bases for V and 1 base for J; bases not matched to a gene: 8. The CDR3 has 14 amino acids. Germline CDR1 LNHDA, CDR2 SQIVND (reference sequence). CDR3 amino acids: CASTDRAGNTEAFF. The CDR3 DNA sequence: TGTGCCAGCACAGACAGGGCGGGGAACACTGAAGCTTTCTTT.

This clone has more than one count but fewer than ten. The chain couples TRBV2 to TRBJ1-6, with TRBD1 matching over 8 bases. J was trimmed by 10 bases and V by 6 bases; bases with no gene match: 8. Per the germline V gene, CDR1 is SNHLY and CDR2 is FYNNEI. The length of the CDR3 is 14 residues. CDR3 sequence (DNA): TGTGCCAGCAGGAAGACAGGGGAGGGCTCACCCCTCCACTTT. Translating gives CASRKTGEGSPLHF.

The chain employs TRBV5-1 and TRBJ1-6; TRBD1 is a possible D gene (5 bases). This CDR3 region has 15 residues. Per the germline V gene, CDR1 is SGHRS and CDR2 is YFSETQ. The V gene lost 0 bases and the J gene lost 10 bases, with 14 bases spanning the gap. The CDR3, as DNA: TGCGCCAGCAGCTTGGACGGGGGACCGGGGTCACCCCTCCACTTT. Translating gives CASSLDGGPGSPLHF. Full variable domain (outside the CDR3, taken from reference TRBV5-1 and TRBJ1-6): KAGVTQTPRYLIKTRGQQVTLSCSPISGHRSVSWYQQTPGQGLQFLFEYFSETQRNKGNFPGRFSGRQFSNSRSEMNVSTLELGDSALYLCASSLDGGPGSPLHFGNGTRLTVT.

The CDR3 DNA reads as TGTGCCAGCAGCTCATCCGGGACAGGGAGCGGCTATGGCTACACCTTC. Translating gives CASSSSGTGSGYGYTF. V is TRBV9 and J is TRBJ1-2; 9 bases fit TRBD1. There are 16 residues in the CDR3. Germline V CDR1 and CDR2: SGDLS, YYNGEE. The J segment lost 4 bases and the V segment lost 4 bases, leaving 11 bases of the junction unmatched.

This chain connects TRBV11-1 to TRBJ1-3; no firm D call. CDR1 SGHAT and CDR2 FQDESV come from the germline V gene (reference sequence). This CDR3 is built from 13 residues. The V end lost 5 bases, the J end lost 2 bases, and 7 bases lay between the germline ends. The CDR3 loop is CASSEGPGNTIYF. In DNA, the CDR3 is TGTGCCAGCAGCGAGGGTCCTGGAAACACCATATATTTT.

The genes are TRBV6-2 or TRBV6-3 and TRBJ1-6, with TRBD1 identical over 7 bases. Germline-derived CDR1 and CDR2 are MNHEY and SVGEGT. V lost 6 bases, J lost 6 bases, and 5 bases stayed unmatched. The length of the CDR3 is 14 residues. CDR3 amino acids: CASSTGTVNSPLHF. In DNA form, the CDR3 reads TGTGCCAGCAGCACCGGGACAGTTAATTCACCCCTCCACTTT.

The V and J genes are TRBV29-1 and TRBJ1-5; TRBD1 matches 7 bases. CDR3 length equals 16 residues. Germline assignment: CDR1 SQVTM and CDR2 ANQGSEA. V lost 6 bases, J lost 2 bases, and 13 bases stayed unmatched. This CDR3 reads CSVTGDGGGGNQPQHF. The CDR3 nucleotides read TGCAGCGTAACGGGGGATGGAGGGGGCGGCAATCAGCCCCAGCATTTT.

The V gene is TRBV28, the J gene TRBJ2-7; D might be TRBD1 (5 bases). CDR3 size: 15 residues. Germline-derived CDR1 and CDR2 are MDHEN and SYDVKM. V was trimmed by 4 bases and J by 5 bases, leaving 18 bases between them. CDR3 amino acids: CASSSTTSGFHEQYF. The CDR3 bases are TGTGCCAGCAGTTCTACCACCTCAGGGTTCCACGAGCAGTACTTC.

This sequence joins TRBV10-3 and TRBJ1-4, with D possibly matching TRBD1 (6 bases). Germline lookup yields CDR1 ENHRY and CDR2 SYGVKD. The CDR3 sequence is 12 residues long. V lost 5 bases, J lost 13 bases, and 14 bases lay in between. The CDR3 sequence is CAISLAGEGLFF. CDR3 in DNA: TGTGCCATCAGTTTAGCAGGGGAAGGACTGTTTTTT.

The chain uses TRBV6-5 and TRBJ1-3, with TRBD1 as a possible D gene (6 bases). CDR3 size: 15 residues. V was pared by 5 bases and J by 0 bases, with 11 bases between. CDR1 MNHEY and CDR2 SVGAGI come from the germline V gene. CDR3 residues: CASSRGGGSGNTIYF. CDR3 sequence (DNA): TGTGCCAGCAGTCGAGGGGGGGGCTCTGGAAACACCATATATTTT.

This chain's CDR3 is CASSDSGTGGYNEQFF. CDR3 in DNA: TGTGCCAGCAGTGACTCTGGGACAGGAGGATACAATGAGCAGTTCTTC. V is TRBV6-4 and J is TRBJ2-1; 8 bases agree with TRBD1. CDR1 and CDR2 from the germline V gene are MRHNA and SNTAGT. V trimming: 0 bases; J trimming: 4 bases; junction bases outside the gene matches: 5. The CDR3 consists of 16 residues.